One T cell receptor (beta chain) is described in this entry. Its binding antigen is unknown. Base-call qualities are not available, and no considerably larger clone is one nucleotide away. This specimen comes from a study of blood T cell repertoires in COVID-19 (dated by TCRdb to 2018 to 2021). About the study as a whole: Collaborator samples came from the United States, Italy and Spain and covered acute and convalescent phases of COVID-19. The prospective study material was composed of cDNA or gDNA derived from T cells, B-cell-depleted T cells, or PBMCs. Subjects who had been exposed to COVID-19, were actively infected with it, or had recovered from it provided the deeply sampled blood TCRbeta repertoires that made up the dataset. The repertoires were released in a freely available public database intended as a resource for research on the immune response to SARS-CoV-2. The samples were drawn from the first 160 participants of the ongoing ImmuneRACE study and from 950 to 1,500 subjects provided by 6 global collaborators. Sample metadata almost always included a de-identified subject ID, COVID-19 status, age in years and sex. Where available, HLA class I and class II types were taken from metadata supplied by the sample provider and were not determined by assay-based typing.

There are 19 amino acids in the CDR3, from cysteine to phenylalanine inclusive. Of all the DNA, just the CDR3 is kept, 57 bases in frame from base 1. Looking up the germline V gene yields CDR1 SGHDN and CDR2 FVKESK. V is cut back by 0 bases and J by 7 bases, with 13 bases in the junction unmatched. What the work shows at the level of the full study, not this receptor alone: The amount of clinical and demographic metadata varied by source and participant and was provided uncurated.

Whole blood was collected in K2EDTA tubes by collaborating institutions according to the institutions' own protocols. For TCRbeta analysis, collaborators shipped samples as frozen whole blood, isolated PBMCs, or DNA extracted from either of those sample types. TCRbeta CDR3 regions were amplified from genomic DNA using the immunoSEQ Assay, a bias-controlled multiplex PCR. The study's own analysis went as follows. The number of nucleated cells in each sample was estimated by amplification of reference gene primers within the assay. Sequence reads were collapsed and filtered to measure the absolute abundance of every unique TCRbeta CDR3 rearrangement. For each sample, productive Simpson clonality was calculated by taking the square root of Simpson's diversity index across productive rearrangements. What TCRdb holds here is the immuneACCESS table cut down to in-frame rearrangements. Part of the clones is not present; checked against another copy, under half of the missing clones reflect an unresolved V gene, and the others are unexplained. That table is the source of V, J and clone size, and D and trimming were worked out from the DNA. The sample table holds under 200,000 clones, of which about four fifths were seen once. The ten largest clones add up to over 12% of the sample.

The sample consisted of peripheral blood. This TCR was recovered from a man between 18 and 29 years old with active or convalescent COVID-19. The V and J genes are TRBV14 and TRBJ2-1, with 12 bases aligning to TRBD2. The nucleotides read TGTGCCAGCAGCCAAGAGAGACTAGCGGGAGATGTCTGGTCGAATGAGCAGTTCTTC. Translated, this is CASSQERLAGDVWSNEQFF.